Below, 29 T cell receptor beta chains from the same sample are listed, as sequenced in a study of T cell responses to AZD1222 COVID-19 vaccine. Sequencing was performed with immunoSEQ multiplex PCR; in TCRdb, only in-frame clones are kept and a portion is missing. The sample contains 70,000 to 95,000 clones, around 93% of which appear only once. The input for sequencing was peripheral blood, taken 28 days after the second AZD1222 dose. The receptors were gathered from an adult who received the AZD1222 COVID-19 vaccine.

The rearrangement links TRBV7-8 to TRBJ1-2, with TRBD1 identical over 8 bases. V lost 1 base to trimming and J lost 2 bases; unmatched junction nucleotides: 0. Germline loops: CDR1 SGHVS, CDR2 FQNEAQ. The CDR3 is 14 amino acids. The CDR3 protein is CASSLGDRNYGYTF. The CDR3 coding sequence is TGTGCCAGCAGCTTAGGGGACAGGAACTATGGCTACACCTTC. The variable domain in full, with the rest retrieved from reference TRBV7-8 and TRBJ1-2, is GAGVSQSPRYKVAKRGQDVALRCDPISGHVSLFWYQQALGQGPEFLTYFQNEAQLDKSGLPSDRFFAERPEGSVSTLKIQRTQQEDSAVYLCASSLGDRNYGYTFGSGTRLTVV.

This chain uses TRBV7-9 with TRBJ1-1; 8 nucleotides line up with TRBD1. CDR3 size: 15 residues. V lost 6 bases and J lost 4; bases outside the gene matches: 10. The V gene's germline CDR1 is SEHNR and CDR2 FQNEAQ (reference sequence). CDR3 amino acids: CASSFLRGRVTEAFF. CDR3 in DNA: TGTGCCAGCAGTTTCCTCAGGGGGCGCGTCACTGAAGCTTTCTTT.

This chain connects TRBV27 to TRBJ2-7, with 8 bases identical to TRBD2. Germline CDR1 and CDR2: MNHEY and SMNVEV (reference sequence). The CDR3 extends over 13 amino acids. V lost 4 bases to trimming and J lost 2 bases; unmatched junction nucleotides: 1. In nucleotides, the CDR3 is TGTGCCAGCAGTTCGGGACTAGCCTACGAGCAGTACTTC. Encoded protein: CASSSGLAYEQYF.

The chain employs TRBV2 and TRBJ2-1; no firm D call. There are 16 residues in the CDR3. The germline gives CDR1 SNHLY, CDR2 FYNNEI. V lost 2 bases, J lost 0 bases, and 11 bases lay in between. The CDR3 spells CASSERELSSYNEQFF. The CDR3 bases are TGTGCCAGCAGTGAAAGAGAATTAAGCTCCTACAATGAGCAGTTCTTC. Variable domain in full (rest from reference TRBV2 and TRBJ2-1): EPEVTQTPSHQVTQMGQEVILRCVPISNHLYFYWYRQILGQKVEFLVSFYNNEISEKSEIFDDQFSVERPDGSNFTLKIRSTKLEDSAMYFCASSERELSSYNEQFFGPGTRLTVL.

The CDR3 sequence is CASSLALTSTDTQYF. CDR3 bases: TGCGCCAGCAGCTTGGCACTAACTAGCACAGATACGCAGTATTTT. The genes are TRBV5-1 and TRBJ2-3; no clear D gene. The germline V gene has CDR1 SGHRS and CDR2 YFSETQ. Trimming took 0 bases from V and 0 from J, leaving 8 bases between them. CDR3 size: 15 residues.

The chain has TRBV7-2 and TRBJ2-1; D is ambiguous. V lost 5 bases to trimming and J lost 2 bases, with 10 bases between them. The germline gives CDR1 SGHTA, CDR2 FQGNSA. The CDR3 is made up of 14 amino acids. CDR3 in DNA: TGTGCCAGCAGCGCCTCGTCTCCCTACAATGAGCAGTTCTTC. Its protein product is CASSASSPYNEQFF.

The chain joins TRBV9 to TRBJ2-7; D may be TRBD2 (7 bases). Per the germline V gene, CDR1 is SGDLS and CDR2 is YYNGEE. The CDR3 sequence is 16 residues long. V was cut by 2 bases and J by 2 bases, with 17 bases left in between. The CDR3: CASSVSSGGAPYEQYF. DNA for the CDR3: TGTGCCAGCAGCGTTTCTTCTGGGGGGGCACCCTACGAGCAGTACTTC.

The rearrangement uses TRBV9 and TRBJ1-1; 8 bases map to TRBD1. J gave up 3 bases and V 0 bases, and 4 bases lay outside the gene matches. The CDR3 is 15 residues long. Germline CDR1 reads SGDLS; CDR2 reads YYNGEE. Here the CDR3 DNA reads TGTGCCAGCAGCGTAGAACAGGGGGAAGACACTGAAGCTTTCTTT. Protein product: CASSVEQGEDTEAFF.

This clone was found once. V and J are TRBV19 and TRBJ2-1; D not resolved. CDR1 and CDR2 (germline): LNHDA, SQIVND (reference sequence). Trimming removed 5 bases at V and 7 bases at J, with 12 bases between. The CDR3 extends over 13 amino acids. Here the CDR3 reads CASSPLSENEQFF. CDR3 bases: TGTGCCAGTAGTCCCCTATCCGAGAATGAGCAGTTCTTC.

DNA for the CDR3: TGTGCCAGCAGTCCTCCCGGGACAAAGTCCTACGAGCAGTACTTC. This translates into CASSPPGTKSYEQYF. The chain joins TRBV28 to TRBJ2-7; D may be TRBD1 (6 bases). The CDR3 contains 15 residues. Germline V gene sequence: CDR1 MDHEN, CDR2 SYDVKM. V dropped 5 bases and J dropped 1 base, with 15 bases sitting between them.

The chain recombines TRBV6-4 with TRBJ2-3, with 9 bases lining up with TRBD2. This CDR3 has 21 amino acids. V was pared by 0 bases and J by 2 bases, with 18 bases of the junction left unmatched. The germline gives CDR1 MRHNA, CDR2 SNTAGT. In DNA form, the CDR3 reads TGTGCCAGCAGTGACTCGGTAGCGGGAGTTTTGAACGCCATATACACAGATACGCAGTATTTT. Translating it yields CASSDSVAGVLNAIYTDTQYF.

The chain uses TRBV9 and TRBJ1-1; maybe TRBD1 (6 bases). Trimming pared 4 bases from V and 1 base from J, leaving 14 bases between. The length of the CDR3 is 15 residues. CDR1 and CDR2 from the germline V gene are SGDLS and YYNGEE. CDR3 sequence (DNA): TGTGCCAGCAGCCCACTAGGGGGACAGAACACTGAAGCTTTCTTT. Protein sequence: CASSPLGGQNTEAFF.

The gene calls are TRBV7-7 and TRBJ2-2; D might be TRBD1 (5 bases). Germline V gives CDR1 SSHAT, CDR2 FNYEAQ (reference sequence). V was clipped by 4 bases and J by 5 bases, with 11 bases between them. The CDR3 totals 14 residues. CDR3 nucleotide sequence: TGTGCCAGCAGCTCCTTGACAGAAACCGGGGAGCTGTTTTTT. Translating it yields CASSSLTETGELFF.

The chain carries TRBV12-3 or TRBV12-4 and TRBJ2-1; 9 bases agree with TRBD2. V shed 8 bases, J shed 4 bases, and the junction held 3 bases outside the gene matches. CDR3 length equals 13 residues. In nucleotides, the CDR3 is TGTGCCAGCCAGACTAGCGGATACAATGAGCAGTTCTTC. It yields the protein CASQTSGYNEQFF.

The chain combines TRBV7-3 with TRBJ2-3; TRBD2 is a possible D gene (6 bases). Germline CDR1 SGHTA, CDR2 FQGTGA. Deletions cut 2 bases from V and 3 bases from J, with 15 bases between. The CDR3 sequence is 16 residues long. The CDR3 loop reads CASSLLGGDGTDTQYF. CDR3 sequence (DNA): TGTGCCAGCAGCTTACTCGGCGGGGACGGGACAGATACGCAGTATTTT.

The chain carries TRBV24-1 and TRBJ2-3, with D possibly TRBD2 on 5 matching bases. Trimming pared 8 bases from V and 0 bases from J, leaving 14 bases between. The CDR3 covers 15 residues. Germline CDR1 KGHDR, CDR2 SFDVKD. The DNA of the CDR3 is TGTGCCACCACACCCGGAGGCGGGAGCACAGATACGCAGTATTTT. Residues: CATTPGGGSTDTQYF.

V gene TRBV6-5 combines with J gene TRBJ1-4, with a tentative D call TRBD1 (5 bases). V was pared by 0 bases and J by 5 bases, with 10 bases between. Per germline, CDR1 MNHEY and CDR2 SVGAGI. The CDR3 consists of 15 residues. In DNA form, the CDR3 reads TGTGCCAGCAGTTACTCGGGACGGATGAATGAAAAACTGTTTTTT. Translating it yields CASSYSGRMNEKLFF.

This clone was picked up a small number of times. This chain connects TRBV19 to TRBJ2-7; a weak D match, TRBD1 (6 bases). V was pared by 0 bases and J by 6 bases, with 18 bases between. CDR3 length equals 16 residues. Germline CDR1 LNHDA, CDR2 SQIVND (reference sequence). The DNA for the CDR3 is TGTGCCAGTAGTATAGATGGGGACATCTTCGAAGGCGAGCAGTACTTC. Protein: CASSIDGDIFEGEQYF.

The V and J genes are TRBV30 and TRBJ1-4, with a weak D call TRBD1 (5 bases). The germline CDR1 and CDR2 sequences are GTSNPN and SVGIG (reference sequence). Trimming pared 3 bases from V and 8 bases from J, leaving 13 bases between. CDR3 size: 13 residues. The DNA for the CDR3 is TGTGCCTGGAGAAGACAGAGTACCGAAAAACTGTTTTTT. It translates to CAWRRQSTEKLFF. Looking up the rest from reference TRBV30 and TRBJ1-4 gives the full variable domain: SQTIHQWPATLVQPVGSPLSLECTVEGTSNPNLYWYRQAAGRGLQLLFYSVGIGQISSEVPQNLSASRPQDRQFILSSKKLLLSDSGFYLCAWRRQSTEKLFFGSGTQLSVL.

The J gene is TRBJ2-5, the V gene TRBV28; tentatively, D is TRBD1 or TRBD2 (5 bases each). The CDR3 spans 13 residues. Germline V CDR1 and CDR2: MDHEN, SYDVKM. V was pared by 4 bases and J by 2 bases, with 8 bases between. Here the CDR3 reads CASSSGPQETQYF. CDR3 DNA sequence: TGTGCCAGCAGTTCGGGGCCGCAAGAGACCCAGTACTTC.

The V call is TRBV7-2, the J call TRBJ2-5, with 10 bases matching TRBD2. The V gene end was trimmed by 3 bases and the J gene end by 5 bases; junction bases not matched to a gene: 6. The germline CDR1 and CDR2 sequences are SGHTA and FQGNSA. The CDR3 spans 15 residues. Here the CDR3 reads CASSFPLAGAETQYF. DNA of the CDR3: TGTGCCAGCAGCTTCCCTCTAGCGGGAGCGGAGACCCAGTACTTC.

This sequence joins TRBV7-2 and TRBJ2-1, with 9 bases that match TRBD2. Germline V gene lookup returns CDR1 SGHTA and CDR2 FQGNSA. This CDR3 spans 16 amino acids. Trimming cost V 1 base and J 8 bases; bases outside gene matches: 9. CDR3 loop: CASSLVGGIAGDEQFF. CDR3 sequence (DNA): TGTGCCAGCAGCTTAGTAGGAGGGATAGCGGGAGATGAGCAGTTCTTC. Using reference TRBV7-2 and TRBJ2-1 for the parts outside the CDR3, the full variable domain is GAGVSQSPSNKVTEKGKDVELRCDPISGHTALYWYRQSLGQGLEFLIYFQGNSAPDKSGLPSDRFSAERTGGSVSTLTIQRTQQEDSAVYLCASSLVGGIAGDEQFFGPGTRLTVL.

This chain connects TRBV24-1 to TRBJ1-1, with D unresolved. This CDR3 is built from 13 residues. With 3 bases removed from V and 8 bases from J, the gap between germline ends came to 12 bases. The germline CDR1 and CDR2 sequences are KGHDR and SFDVKD. CDR3 DNA sequence: TGTGCCACCAGTGATCCCCGTCGGAGGGAAGCTTTCTTT. It yields the protein CATSDPRRREAFF.

CDR3 nucleotides: TGTGCCAGCAGTTCCGGGACAGGGGTGCCCAATCAGCCCCAGCATTTT. This sequence encodes CASSSGTGVPNQPQHF. V and J are TRBV6-5 and TRBJ1-5; 10 positions agree with TRBD1. J was trimmed by 3 bases and V by 4 bases; bases with no gene match: 6. The CDR3 has 16 amino acids. The V gene's germline CDR1 is MNHEY and CDR2 SVGAGI.

The chain is built from TRBV6-5 and TRBJ2-1, with TRBD2 identical over 12 bases. The germline gives CDR1 MNHEY, CDR2 SVGAGI. The CDR3 spans 14 residues. V shed 7 bases, J shed 9 bases, and the junction held 7 bases outside the gene matches. The CDR3 protein is CASNNLAGGSEQFF. CDR3 DNA sequence: TGTGCCAGCAATAACCTAGCGGGAGGGTCTGAGCAGTTCTTC.

The chain links TRBV19 to TRBJ1-1; D gene unclear. Trimming removed 1 base from V and 1 base from J, with 7 bases in between. This CDR3 comprises 14 residues. CDR1 LNHDA and CDR2 SQIVND come from the germline V gene (reference sequence). The CDR3 DNA reads TGTGCCAGTAGTATAGCACGGGGGAACACTGAAGCTTTCTTT. Its protein product is CASSIARGNTEAFF.

This clone was detected only a few times. The genes are TRBV27 and TRBJ1-6; D is ambiguous. CDR1 MNHEY and CDR2 SMNVEV come from the germline V gene (reference sequence). Trimming cost V 6 bases and J 9 bases, with 12 bases left between them. The CDR3 covers 13 residues. Here the CDR3 reads CASRSGSISPLHF. The DNA for the CDR3 is TGTGCCAGCAGGTCCGGGAGTATTTCACCCCTCCACTTT.

The V and J genes are TRBV9 and TRBJ2-5; 10 positions agree with TRBD2. With V trimmed by 4 bases and J by 5 bases, 8 bases remained unmatched. Germline V gives CDR1 SGDLS, CDR2 YYNGEE. This CDR3 comprises 15 residues. The CDR3 here is CASSTPAGGKETQYF. CDR3 DNA: TGTGCCAGCAGCACCCCAGCGGGAGGGAAGGAGACCCAGTACTTC.

V gene TRBV18 combines with J gene TRBJ1-6, with D unresolved. CDR1 is KGHSH and CDR2 is LQKENI in the germline V gene. V lost 3 bases and J lost 7, with 10 bases in between. This CDR3 has 14 residues. The CDR3 protein is CASSPLDRNSPLHF. In DNA, the CDR3 is TGTGCCAGCTCACCGTTGGATAGGAATTCACCCCTCCACTTT.